The entry that follows covers one T cell receptor (beta chain) sequence. The sample belongs to a study of blood T cell repertoires in COVID-19. Overall study: Donors in the United States, Italy and Spain gave samples during acute or convalescent COVID-19. PBMCs, B-cell-depleted T cells, or T cells provided the cDNA or gDNA that made up the material.

Under the authors' procedure: Researchers report that nucleated cell counts were estimated from reference gene primer amplification. Assay: immunoSEQ multiplex PCR; the TCRdb copy retains only in-frame clones and omits some. That table gives V, J and clone size, and the DNA gave D and trimming. The sample includes under 75,000 clones, about three quarters of them seen just once. From germline, CDR1 is MDHEN and CDR2 SYDVKM. CDR3 length equals 12 residues. Deletions cut 6 bases from V and 6 bases from J, with 12 bases between. Sequenced: peripheral blood. The chain joins TRBV28 to TRBJ2-7, with a possible D match to TRBD1 (5 bases). The receptor was derived from a woman older than 75 with acute or convalescent COVID-19. The DNA of the CDR3 is TGTGCCAGCAGCCTTAGGGGAAGCGAGCAGTACTTC. This encodes CASSLRGSEQYF. The full variable domain, rest sourced from reference TRBV28 and TRBJ2-7, is DVKVTQSSRYLVKRTGEKVFLECVQDMDHENMFWYRQDPGLGLRLIYFSYDVKMKEKGDIPEGYSVSREKKERFSLILESASTNQTSMYLCASSLRGSEQYFGPGTRLTVT.